Presented here are 11 T cell receptor beta chains from one specimen sequenced in a study of low-dose radiotherapy and immunotherapy resistance in tumors. Time point: before trial treatment. Priming of first-strand cDNA relied on TRAV- and TRBV-specific primers (covering alpha and beta chains). TCRs underwent about 20 PCR cycles of amplification with a constant-region primer and V-primer adapter. MiXCR, run by TCRdb on the reads, gives a single entry per CDR3 protein. This repertoire shows 65,000 to 100,000 distinct CDR3 sequences, roughly a sixth found once; its top ten account for 2.8%. Sequences were derived from PBMCs, sampled before treatment. Source of these receptors: a male donor with prostate cancer.

The rearrangement uses TRBV19 and TRBJ2-7; D is possibly TRBD1 (6 bases). Trimming stripped 5 bases from V and 0 bases from J, with 14 bases between. The CDR3 runs 15 residues. Germline V lookup: CDR1 LNHDA, CDR2 SQIVND (reference sequence). The CDR3 nucleotides read TGTGCCAGTAGTTCCGGGACACCGAGCTCCTACGAGCAGTACTTC. Its protein is CASSSGTPSSYEQYF.

The genes are TRBV6-2 or TRBV6-3 and TRBJ2-3; D may be TRBD1 or TRBD2 (5 bases each). The CDR3 extends over 16 amino acids. Trimming pared 6 bases from V and 0 bases from J, leaving 16 bases between. Germline V gene data show CDR1 as MNHEY and CDR2 as SVGEGT. The chain's CDR3 is CASRMQGDGSTDTQYF. CDR3 in DNA: TGTGCCAGCAGGATGCAGGGAGATGGTAGCACAGATACGCAGTATTTT.

This clonotype was seen many times. V gene TRBV14 combines with J gene TRBJ1-5, with a weak D call TRBD1 (6 bases). CDR3 length: 13 amino acids. Per the germline V gene, CDR1 is SGHDN and CDR2 is FVKESK. V lost 11 bases and J 5 bases, leaving 16 bases between the germline ends. The CDR3 protein is CASAAGDYQPQHF. The CDR3 coding sequence is TGTGCCTCGGCGGCAGGGGACTATCAGCCCCAGCATTTT.

This clonotype was picked up many times. The chain has TRBV5-4 and TRBJ2-5; tentative D call: TRBD1 (6 bases). The CDR3 is 14 residues long. With 4 bases removed from V and 2 bases from J, the gap between germline ends came to 12 bases. Germline-derived CDR1 and CDR2 are SGHNT and YYREEE (reference sequence). The CDR3 protein is CASSAGGDQETQYF. DNA for the CDR3: TGTGCCAGCAGCGCTGGGGGCGATCAAGAGACCCAGTACTTC.

Concerning this clonotype itself: A read error is likely here: a far larger clone is one base away. The rearrangement links TRBV6-5 to TRBJ1-2; TRBD1 matches 8 bases. Trimming cost V 6 bases and J 8 bases; bases outside gene matches: 14. The CDR3 loop spans 15 amino acids. Germline V gene lookup returns CDR1 MNHEY and CDR2 SVGAGI. CDR3 nucleotides: TGTGCCAGCAGCCTTCTCGACAGGGGCGGAGGAGGCTACACCTTC. Amino acids: CASSLLDRGGGGYTF.

This clonotype was recorded at least ten times. This chain connects TRBV20-1 to TRBJ1-2; D may be TRBD1 (5 bases). V was clipped by 3 bases and J by 8 bases, with 7 bases between them. This CDR3 has 10 amino acids. CDR1 is DFQATT, CDR2 SNEGSKA, per germline (reference sequence). CDR3 coding DNA: TGCAGTGCTAGGGGGGGAGGCTACACCTTC. Amino acids: CSARGGGYTF.

In the case of this clonotype: A much larger clone lies one base from this, so it may be a read error. The CDR3: CASRDRVVGTQYF. The DNA for the CDR3 is TGTGCCAGCAGGGACAGGGTTGTAGGGACCCAGTACTTC. The rearrangement links TRBV27 to TRBJ2-5; the match to TRBD1 covers 8 bases. This CDR3 spans 13 amino acids. With 6 bases clipped from V and 7 bases from J, the junction kept 7 bases outside the gene matches. Germline CDR1 and CDR2: MNHEY and SMNVEV (reference sequence).

This clonotype has a count of ten or more. The chain is built from TRBV30 and TRBJ2-1, with a weak D call TRBD1 (5 bases). The CDR3 is made up of 12 amino acids. Germline CDR1 reads GTSNPN; CDR2 reads SVGIG (reference sequence). Between the trimmed V and J ends, which lost 5 bases and 10 bases, there was a span of 15 bases. This CDR3 reads CAWATGTAEQFF. As DNA, the CDR3 is TGTGCCTGGGCTACAGGTACAGCGGAGCAGTTCTTC.

This clonotype occurred many times. The chain joins TRBV6-6 to TRBJ2-7, with unresolved D. V lost 6 bases and J 2 bases, leaving 8 bases between the germline ends. The CDR3 extends over 12 amino acids. Per germline, CDR1 MNHNY and CDR2 SVGAGI (reference sequence). This chain's CDR3 is CASRDGPYEQYF. CDR3 nucleotides: TGTGCCAGCAGGGACGGCCCCTACGAGCAGTACTTC.

This clonotype appeared many times. V gene TRBV3-1 combines with J gene TRBJ2-1, with 9 nucleotides matching TRBD2. The J segment lost 8 bases and the V segment lost 1 base, leaving 9 bases of the junction unmatched. This CDR3 region has 16 residues. Germline assignment: CDR1 LGHDT and CDR2 YNNKEL (reference sequence). This CDR3 is CASSQGAGGPVYEQFF. CDR3 nucleotides: TGTGCCAGCAGCCAAGGTGCGGGGGGGCCGGTCTATGAGCAGTTCTTC.

Comment on this clonotype: A single base is all that separates this from a far larger clone, so a read error is likely. The rearrangement uses TRBV6-6 and TRBJ2-3, with TRBD1 matching over 8 bases. The better agreement between TRBJ2-5 and the DNA end casts doubt on the J call. CDR1 and CDR2 (germline): MNHNY, SVGAGI (reference sequence). This CDR3 contains 14 residues. CDR3 region: CASSPTSQGATQYF. CDR3 sequence (DNA): TGTGCCAGCAGTCCGACCTCCCAGGGGGCGACCCAGTACTTC.